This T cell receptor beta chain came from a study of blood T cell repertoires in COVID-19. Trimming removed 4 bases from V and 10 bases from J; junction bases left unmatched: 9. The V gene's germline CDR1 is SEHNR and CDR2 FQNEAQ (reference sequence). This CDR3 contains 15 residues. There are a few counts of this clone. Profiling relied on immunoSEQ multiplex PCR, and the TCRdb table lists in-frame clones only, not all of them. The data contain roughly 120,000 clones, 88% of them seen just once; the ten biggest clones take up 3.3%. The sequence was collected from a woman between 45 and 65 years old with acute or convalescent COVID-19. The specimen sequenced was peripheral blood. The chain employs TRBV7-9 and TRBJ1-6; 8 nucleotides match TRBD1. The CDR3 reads CASSSASRGRSPLHF. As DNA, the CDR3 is TGTGCCAGCAGCTCCGCTTCCAGGGGGCGGTCACCCCTCCACTTT.